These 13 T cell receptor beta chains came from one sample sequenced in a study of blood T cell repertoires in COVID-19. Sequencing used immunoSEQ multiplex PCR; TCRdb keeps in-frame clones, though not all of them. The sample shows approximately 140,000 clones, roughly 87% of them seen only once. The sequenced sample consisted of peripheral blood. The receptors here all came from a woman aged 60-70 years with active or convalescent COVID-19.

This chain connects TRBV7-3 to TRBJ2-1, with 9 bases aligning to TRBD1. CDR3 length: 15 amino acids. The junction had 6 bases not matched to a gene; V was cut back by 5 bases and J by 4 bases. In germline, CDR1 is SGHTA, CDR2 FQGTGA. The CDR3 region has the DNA TGTGCCAGCAGCAAACAGGGGGCGCGTTACAATGAGCAGTTCTTC. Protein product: CASSKQGARYNEQFF.

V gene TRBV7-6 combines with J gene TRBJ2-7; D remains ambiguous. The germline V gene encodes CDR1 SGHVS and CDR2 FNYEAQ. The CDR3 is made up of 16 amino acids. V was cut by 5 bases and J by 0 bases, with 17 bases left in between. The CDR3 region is CASSPHADTTSYEQYF. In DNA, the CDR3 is TGTGCCAGCAGCCCTCATGCCGATACTACCTCCTACGAGCAGTACTTC. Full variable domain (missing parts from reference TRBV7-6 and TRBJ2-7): GAGVSQSPRYKVTKRGQDVALRCDPISGHVSLYWYRQALGQGPEFLTYFNYEAQQDKSGLPNDRFSAERPEGSISTLTIQRTEQRDSAMYRCASSPHADTTSYEQYFGPGTRLTVT.

CDR3 protein: CASSLWGTVSYNEQFF. For the CDR3, the DNA is TGTGCCAGCAGCTTATGGGGGACAGTCTCCTACAATGAGCAGTTCTTC. J is TRBJ2-1 and V is TRBV11-3, with 7 bases that match TRBD1. Germline loops: CDR1 SGHNT, CDR2 YENEEA. The trim removed 2 bases at V and 0 bases at J, leaving 4 bases unmatched. The CDR3 is 16 residues long.

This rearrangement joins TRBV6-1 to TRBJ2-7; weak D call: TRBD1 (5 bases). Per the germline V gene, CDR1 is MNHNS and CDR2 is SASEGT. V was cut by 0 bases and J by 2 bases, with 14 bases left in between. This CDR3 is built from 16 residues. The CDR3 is CASSEAGAQFTYEQYF. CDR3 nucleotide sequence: TGTGCCAGCAGTGAAGCAGGGGCACAATTCACCTACGAGCAGTACTTC.

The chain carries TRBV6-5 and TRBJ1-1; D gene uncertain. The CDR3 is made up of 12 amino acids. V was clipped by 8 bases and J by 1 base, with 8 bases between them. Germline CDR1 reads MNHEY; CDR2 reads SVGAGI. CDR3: CASERQNTEAFF. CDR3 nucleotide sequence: TGTGCCAGCGAGAGGCAGAACACTGAAGCTTTCTTT.

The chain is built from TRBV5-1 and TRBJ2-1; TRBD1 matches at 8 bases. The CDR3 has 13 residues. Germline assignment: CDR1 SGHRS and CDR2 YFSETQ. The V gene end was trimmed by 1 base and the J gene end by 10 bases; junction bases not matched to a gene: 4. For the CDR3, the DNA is TGCGCCAGCAGCTTGACTGGGACAGGCGAGCAGTTCTTC. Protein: CASSLTGTGEQFF. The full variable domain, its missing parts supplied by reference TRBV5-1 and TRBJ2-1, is KAGVTQTPRYLIKTRGQQVTLSCSPISGHRSVSWYQQTPGQGLQFLFEYFSETQRNKGNFPGRFSGRQFSNSRSEMNVSTLELGDSALYLCASSLTGTGEQFFGPGTRLTVL.

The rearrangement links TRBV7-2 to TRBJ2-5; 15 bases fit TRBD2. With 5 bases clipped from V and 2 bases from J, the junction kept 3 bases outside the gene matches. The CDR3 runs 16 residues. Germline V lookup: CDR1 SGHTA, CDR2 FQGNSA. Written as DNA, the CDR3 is TGTGCCAGCAGCCGGGGACTAGCGGGGGGACAAGAGACCCAGTACTTC. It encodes CASSRGLAGGQETQYF.

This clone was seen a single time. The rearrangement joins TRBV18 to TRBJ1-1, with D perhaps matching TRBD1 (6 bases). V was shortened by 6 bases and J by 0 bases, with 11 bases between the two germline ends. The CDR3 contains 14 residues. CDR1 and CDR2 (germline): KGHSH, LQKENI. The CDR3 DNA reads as TGTGCCAGCTCCGGGGGGGCCATGAACACTGAAGCTTTCTTT. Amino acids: CASSGGAMNTEAFF.

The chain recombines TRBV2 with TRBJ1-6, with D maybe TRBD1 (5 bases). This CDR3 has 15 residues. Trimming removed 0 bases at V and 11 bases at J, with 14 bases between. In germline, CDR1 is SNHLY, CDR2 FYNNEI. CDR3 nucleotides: TGTGCCAGCAGTGAAGCGGTAGGGGCCGGAACACCCCTCCACTTT. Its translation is CASSEAVGAGTPLHF.

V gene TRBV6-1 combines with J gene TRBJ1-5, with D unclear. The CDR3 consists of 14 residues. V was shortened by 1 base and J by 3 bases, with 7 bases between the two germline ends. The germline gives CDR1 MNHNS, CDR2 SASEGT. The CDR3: CASSEVTLNQPQHF. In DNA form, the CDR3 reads TGTGCCAGCAGTGAAGTGACACTCAATCAGCCCCAGCATTTT.

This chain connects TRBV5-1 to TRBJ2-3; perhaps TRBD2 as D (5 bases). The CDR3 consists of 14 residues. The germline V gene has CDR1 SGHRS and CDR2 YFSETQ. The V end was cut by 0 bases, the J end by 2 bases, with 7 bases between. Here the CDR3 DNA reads TGCGCCAGCAGCTTGGGGAGGTCCACAGATACGCAGTATTTT. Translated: CASSLGRSTDTQYF.

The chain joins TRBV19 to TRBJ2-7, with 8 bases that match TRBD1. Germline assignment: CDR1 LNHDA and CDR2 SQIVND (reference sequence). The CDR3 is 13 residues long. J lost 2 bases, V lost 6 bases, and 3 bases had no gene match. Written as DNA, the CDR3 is TGTGCCAGTAGCCCACAGGGGGCCTACGAGCAGTACTTC. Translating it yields CASSPQGAYEQYF.

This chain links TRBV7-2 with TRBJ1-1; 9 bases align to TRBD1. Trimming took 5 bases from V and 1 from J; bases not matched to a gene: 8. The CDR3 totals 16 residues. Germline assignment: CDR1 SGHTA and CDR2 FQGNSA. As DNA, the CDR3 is TGTGCCAGCAGCCAGGCACAGGGGGCGGGGAACACTGAAGCTTTCTTT. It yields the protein CASSQAQGAGNTEAFF.